This entry lists 8 T cell receptor beta chains sequenced from one sample in a study of regulatory T cells in long-lasting Graves disease. Time point defined: persistent/refractory GD, antithyroid drugs over 5 years with positive TRAb. With RNA extracted from PBMCs as input, the TCR library was made. Library construction for TCR beta used iRepertoire HTBI primers and Arm-PCR of CDR3 regions. Each CDR3 protein gets one entry after TCRdb re-called the multiplex PCR reads with MiXCR. Of some 420,000 distinct CDR3 sequences detected, approximately 22% appear once; the ten largest clones hold under 15%. The specimen comprised peripheral blood mononuclear cells (PBMCs), sampled when the disease was refractory, from a patient treated with antithyroid drugs. Source of these receptors: a female donor with Graves disease.

A note on this clonotype: A much larger clone sits a single nucleotide away, making a read error possible. The chain couples TRBV6-1 to TRBJ2-5, with 9 bases that match TRBD2. The DNA end is more similar to TRBJ2-7, so the J call may be wrong. CDR1 is MNHNS and CDR2 is SASEGT in the germline V gene. This CDR3 spans 14 amino acids. The CDR3 region is CASRPLTSGYEQYF. CDR3 DNA sequence: TGTGCCAGCAGGCCCCTGACTAGCGGCTACGAGCAGTACTTC.

V usage is TRBV12-3 or TRBV12-4 and J usage is TRBJ1-5, with 8 bases fitting TRBD1. Unmatched junction bases numbered 9, after V lost 2 bases and J lost 0 bases. This CDR3 contains 18 residues. The CDR3 nucleotides are TGTGCCAGCAGTTTAAGTAACAGGGGGGTATATAGCAATCAGCCCCAGCATTTT. Translating it yields CASSLSNRGVYSNQPQHF.

This sequence joins TRBV13 and TRBJ2-5, with 11 positions matching TRBD2. The V gene's germline CDR1 is PRHDT and CDR2 FYEKMQ (reference sequence). Germline trimming cut 4 bases from V and 4 bases from J; bases unmatched to any gene: 17. This CDR3 spans 19 amino acids. CDR3 in amino acids: CASSSLAGGDGANGETQYF. The DNA for the CDR3 is TGTGCCAGCAGCTCATTAGCGGGAGGGGATGGGGCCAATGGAGAGACCCAGTACTTC.

This clonotype was seen more than once but under ten times. The chain uses TRBV7-9 and TRBJ2-5, with 8 nucleotides matching TRBD1. V gave up 5 bases and J gave up 5 bases; unmatched junction bases: 13. CDR3 length: 16 residues. Germline V gene data show CDR1 as SEHNR and CDR2 as FQNEAQ (reference sequence). Here the CDR3 reads CASSARPQGAWETQYF. The CDR3 nucleotides are TGTGCCAGCAGCGCCCGCCCGCAGGGGGCGTGGGAGACCCAGTACTTC.

This clonotype was found many times. The chain couples TRBV5-1 to TRBJ1-1, with D hard to call. Germline-derived CDR1 and CDR2 are SGHRS and YFSETQ. Trimming took off 5 bases at V and 2 bases at J, with 7 bases between the two ends. The CDR3 is made up of 12 amino acids. CDR3 coding DNA: TGCGCCAGCAGTAACTTTAACACTGAAGCTTTCTTT. Translated, it gives CASSNFNTEAFF.

At least ten counts were recorded for this clonotype. The chain carries TRBV2 and TRBJ1-1; weak D call: TRBD1 (5 bases). The CDR3 sequence is 15 residues long. The germline V gene encodes CDR1 SNHLY and CDR2 FYNNEI. With 4 bases removed from V and 1 base from J, the gap between germline ends came to 13 bases. Here the CDR3 reads CASSGVGDGNTEAFF. The CDR3 DNA reads TGTGCCAGCAGTGGAGTGGGGGACGGGAACACTGAAGCTTTCTTT.

Ten or more counts support this clonotype. This chain connects TRBV19 to TRBJ2-2, with D tentatively TRBD1 (5 bases). Trimming pared 7 bases from V and 7 bases from J, leaving 16 bases between. This CDR3 is 14 amino acids long. The germline CDR1 and CDR2 sequences are LNHDA and SQIVND (reference sequence). The CDR3 protein is CASNEAGMIGELFF. The CDR3 coding sequence is TGTGCCAGTAATGAGGCAGGGATGATCGGGGAGCTGTTTTTT.

The chain couples TRBV5-1 to TRBJ1-4, with 9 bases that match TRBD1. With 0 bases clipped from V and 10 bases from J, the junction kept 7 bases outside the gene matches. Germline lookup yields CDR1 SGHRS and CDR2 YFSETQ. The CDR3 has 15 residues. The CDR3 is CASSLGDREASKLFF. In DNA, the CDR3 is TGCGCCAGCAGCTTGGGGGACAGGGAGGCCTCAAAACTGTTTTTT.